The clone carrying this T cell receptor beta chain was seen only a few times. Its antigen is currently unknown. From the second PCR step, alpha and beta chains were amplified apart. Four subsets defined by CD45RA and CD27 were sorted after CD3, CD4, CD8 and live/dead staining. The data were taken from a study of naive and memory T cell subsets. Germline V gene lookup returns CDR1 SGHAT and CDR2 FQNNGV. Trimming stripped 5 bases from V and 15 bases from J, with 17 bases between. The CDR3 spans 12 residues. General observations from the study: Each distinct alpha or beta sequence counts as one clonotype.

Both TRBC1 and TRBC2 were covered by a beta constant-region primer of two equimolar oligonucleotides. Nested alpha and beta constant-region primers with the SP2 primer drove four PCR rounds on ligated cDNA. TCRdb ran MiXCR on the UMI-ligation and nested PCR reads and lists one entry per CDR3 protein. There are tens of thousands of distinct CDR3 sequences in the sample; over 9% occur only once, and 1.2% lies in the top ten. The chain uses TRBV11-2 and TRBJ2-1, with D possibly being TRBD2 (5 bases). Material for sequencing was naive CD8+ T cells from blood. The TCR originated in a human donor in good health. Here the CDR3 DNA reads TGTGCCAGCAGCCTCCCTTCGGACTTCTTGTTCTTC. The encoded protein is CASSLPSDFLFF.